Reported below is one TCR beta chain. The antigen is not known. This sample is drawn from a study of cytomegalovirus exposure and HLA in healthy donors. Across the study: A prior analysis found more than 90 million unique TCR beta sequences from about 179 million T cells. HLA-typed donors were the source of around 80 million unique TCRs, which an early data release held.

The CDR3 is made up of 16 amino acids. V was clipped by 2 bases and J by 0 bases, with 11 bases between them. Germline V gene sequence: CDR1 LGHNA, CDR2 YNFKEQ. Whole-study findings and limits: TCR association rates varied by HLA locus in a later analysis, with DRB1 highest and HLA-C lowest.

PCR primers comprised 60 Vbeta and 13 Jbeta primers. Clones were read by immunoSEQ multiplex PCR, and TCRdb kept only the in-frame ones, dropping some. The sample has roughly 120,000 clones; approximately 78% are singletons. Sequencing was performed on PBMCs. This clonotype originated in a woman aged 25 to 39 in good health and CMV-seronegative. The V gene is TRBV4-2, the J gene TRBJ2-1; no clear D. CDR3 region: CASSQHDWSSYNEQFF. The CDR3 coding sequence is TGTGCCAGCAGCCAACATGACTGGAGCTCCTACAATGAGCAGTTCTTC.